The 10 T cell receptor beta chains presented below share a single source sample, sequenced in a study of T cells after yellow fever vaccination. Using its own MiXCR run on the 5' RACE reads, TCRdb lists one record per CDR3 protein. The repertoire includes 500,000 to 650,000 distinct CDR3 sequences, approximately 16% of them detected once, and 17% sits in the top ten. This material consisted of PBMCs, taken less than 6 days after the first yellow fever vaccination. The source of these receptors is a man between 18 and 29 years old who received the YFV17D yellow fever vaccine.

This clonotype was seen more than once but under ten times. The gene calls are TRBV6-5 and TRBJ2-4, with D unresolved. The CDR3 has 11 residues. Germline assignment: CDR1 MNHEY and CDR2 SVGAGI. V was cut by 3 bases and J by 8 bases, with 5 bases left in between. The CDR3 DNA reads TGTGCCAGCAGTTATAAAGACATTCAGTACTTC. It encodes CASSYKDIQYF.

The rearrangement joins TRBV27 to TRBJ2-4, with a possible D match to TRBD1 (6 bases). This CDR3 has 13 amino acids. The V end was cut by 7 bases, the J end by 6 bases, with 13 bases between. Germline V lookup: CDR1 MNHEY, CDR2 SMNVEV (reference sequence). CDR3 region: CASNPGTPNIQYF. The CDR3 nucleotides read TGTGCCAGCAATCCCGGGACACCAAACATTCAGTACTTC.

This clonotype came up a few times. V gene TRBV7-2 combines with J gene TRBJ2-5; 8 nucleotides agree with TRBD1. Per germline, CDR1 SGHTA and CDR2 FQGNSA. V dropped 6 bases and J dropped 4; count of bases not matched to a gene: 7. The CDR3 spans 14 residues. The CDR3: CASRDDRGSETQYF. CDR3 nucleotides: TGTGCCAGCAGGGACGACAGGGGTTCAGAGACCCAGTACTTC.

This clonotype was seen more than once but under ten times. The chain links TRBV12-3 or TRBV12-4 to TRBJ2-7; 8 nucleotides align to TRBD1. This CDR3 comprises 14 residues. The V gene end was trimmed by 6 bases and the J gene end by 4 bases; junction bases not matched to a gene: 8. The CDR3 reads CASSLTGVGYEQYF. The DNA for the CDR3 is TGTGCCAGCAGCTTGACAGGGGTCGGGTACGAGCAGTACTTC.

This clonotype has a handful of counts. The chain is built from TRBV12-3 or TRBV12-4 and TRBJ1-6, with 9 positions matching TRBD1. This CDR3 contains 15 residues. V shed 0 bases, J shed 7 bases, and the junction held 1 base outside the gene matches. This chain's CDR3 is CASSLATGGNSPLHF. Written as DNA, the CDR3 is TGTGCCAGCAGTTTAGCGACAGGGGGAAATTCACCCCTCCACTTT.

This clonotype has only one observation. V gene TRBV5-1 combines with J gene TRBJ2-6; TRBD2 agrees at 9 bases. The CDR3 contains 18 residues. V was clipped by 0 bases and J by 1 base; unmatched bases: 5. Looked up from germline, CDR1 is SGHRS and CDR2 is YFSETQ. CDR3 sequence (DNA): TGCGCCAGCAGCTTGGGTGCGGGGGGGTCGTCTGGGGCCAACGTCCTGACTTTC. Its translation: CASSLGAGGSSGANVLTF.

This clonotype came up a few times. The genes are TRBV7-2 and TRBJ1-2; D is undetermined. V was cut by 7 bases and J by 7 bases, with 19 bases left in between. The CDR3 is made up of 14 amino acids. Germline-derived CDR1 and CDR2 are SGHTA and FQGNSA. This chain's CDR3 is CASNKGLAEAGYTF. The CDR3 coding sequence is TGTGCCAGCAACAAGGGTCTGGCAGAGGCTGGCTACACCTTC.

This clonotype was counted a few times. CDR3 region: CASSFGTGVYSNQPQHF. In DNA form, the CDR3 reads TGTGCCAGCAGTTTCGGGACAGGGGTTTATAGCAATCAGCCCCAGCATTTT. The chain recombines TRBV12-3 or TRBV12-4 with TRBJ1-5, with 10 bases aligning to TRBD1. This CDR3 has 17 amino acids. J gave up 0 bases and V 3 bases, and 5 bases lay outside the gene matches.

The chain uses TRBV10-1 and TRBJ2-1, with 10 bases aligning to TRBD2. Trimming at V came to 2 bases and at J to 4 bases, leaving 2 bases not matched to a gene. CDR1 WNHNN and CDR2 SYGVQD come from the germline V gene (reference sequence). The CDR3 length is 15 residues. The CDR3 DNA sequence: TGCGCCAGCAGTGAGGGACTAGCGGATTACAATGAGCAGTTCTTC. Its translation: CASSEGLADYNEQFF.

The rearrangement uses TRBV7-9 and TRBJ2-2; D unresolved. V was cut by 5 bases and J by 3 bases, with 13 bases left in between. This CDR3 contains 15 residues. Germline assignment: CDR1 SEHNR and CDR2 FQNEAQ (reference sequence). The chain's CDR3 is CASSRPATDTGELFF. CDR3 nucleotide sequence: TGTGCCAGCAGCAGACCCGCTACGGACACCGGGGAGCTGTTTTTT.